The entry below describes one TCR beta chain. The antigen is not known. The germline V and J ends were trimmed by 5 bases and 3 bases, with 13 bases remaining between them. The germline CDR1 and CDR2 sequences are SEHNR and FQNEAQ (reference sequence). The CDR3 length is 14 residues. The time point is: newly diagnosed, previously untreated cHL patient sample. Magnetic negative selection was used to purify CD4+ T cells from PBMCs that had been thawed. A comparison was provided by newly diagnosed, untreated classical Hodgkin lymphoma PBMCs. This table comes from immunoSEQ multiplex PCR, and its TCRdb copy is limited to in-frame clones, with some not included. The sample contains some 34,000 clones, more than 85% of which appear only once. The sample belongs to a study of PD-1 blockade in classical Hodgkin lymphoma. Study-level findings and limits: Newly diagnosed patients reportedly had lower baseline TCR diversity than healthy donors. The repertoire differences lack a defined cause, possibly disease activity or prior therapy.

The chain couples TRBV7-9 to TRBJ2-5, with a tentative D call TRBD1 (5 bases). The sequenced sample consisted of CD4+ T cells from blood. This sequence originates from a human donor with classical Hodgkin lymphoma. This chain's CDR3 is CASSPHRSEETQYF. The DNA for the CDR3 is TGTGCCAGCAGCCCGCACAGGTCCGAAGAGACCCAGTACTTC. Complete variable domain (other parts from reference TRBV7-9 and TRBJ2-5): DTGVSQNPRHKITKRGQNVTFRCDPISEHNRLYWYRQTLGQGPEFLTYFQNEAQLEKSRLLSDRFSAERPKGSFSTLEIQRTEQGDSAMYLCASSPHRSEETQYFGPGTRLLVL.